This is a list of T cell receptor beta chains from one sample in a study of T cell responses to AZD1222 COVID-19 vaccine. Using immunoSEQ multiplex PCR, the repertoire was profiled, and TCRdb retains in-frame clones only, with some absent. The sample has more than 100,000 clones, around 86% seen once. Here the sequenced sample was peripheral blood, taken on day 0 of AZD1222 vaccination. The receptors come from an adult in good health. Each CDR3 is given with its conserved first and last residue. The D gene is left open where the match is weak. The size of a clone is reported for some rows only, either as once, few or many, or as a class for expanded clones.

j_gene,v_gene,abundance,d_gene,CDR3aa,CDR3nt
TRBJ2-2,TRBV30,-,-,CAWSPQGTGELFF,TGTGCCTGGAGCCCCCAGGGGACCGGGGAGCTGTTTTTT
TRBJ2-5,TRBV18,-,TRBD1,CASSLDRAGETQYF,TGTGCCAGCTCACTGGACAGGGCGGGGGAGACCCAGTACTTC
TRBJ1-4,TRBV5-1,-,-,CASSPTTVTNEKLFF,TGCGCCAGCAGCCCCACGACAGTAACTAATGAAAAACTGTTTTTT
TRBJ1-6,TRBV5-1,-,-,CASSPSRSMNGNSPLHF,TGCGCCAGCAGCCCAAGCCGGAGCATGAATGGAAATTCACCCCTCCACTTT
TRBJ1-1,TRBV27,-,-,CASSYRVSTEAFF,TGTGCCAGCAGCTACAGGGTGAGCACTGAAGCTTTCTTT
TRBJ2-7,TRBV29-1,-,-,CSAGTARGEQYF,TGCAGCGCAGGGACTGCCAGGGGAGAGCAGTACTTC
TRBJ1-1,TRBV18,-,TRBD1,CASSVGRGMNTEAFF,TGTGCCAGCTCTGTAGGCAGGGGGATGAACACTGAAGCTTTCTTT
TRBJ2-1,TRBV9,-,-,CASSVDPTRGHGYNEQFF,TGTGCCAGCAGCGTAGACCCGACGCGGGGCCACGGGTACAATGAGCAGTTCTTC
TRBJ2-7,TRBV2,-,TRBD2,CASSQASGGQIEQYF,TGTGCCAGCAGTCAAGCCAGCGGGGGCCAAATAGAGCAGTACTTC
TRBJ2-7,TRBV4-3,once,-,CASSQDRGQIYEQYF,TGCGCCAGCAGCCAAGACAGGGGTCAAATCTACGAGCAGTACTTC
TRBJ1-2,TRBV6-5,-,-,CASSYSGRYTF,TGTGCCAGCAGTTACTCCGGGAGGTACACCTTC
TRBJ1-6,TRBV6-5,-,-,CASSYLDRPLHF,TGTGCCAGCAGTTACTTGGACAGACCCCTCCACTTT
TRBJ2-5,TRBV5-5,once,-,CASSWETGTQYF,TGTGCCAGCAGCTGGGAAACGGGCACCCAGTACTTC
TRBJ1-2,TRBV30,few,TRBD1,CAWSVVRTGGYGYTF,TGTGCCTGGAGTGTAGTAAGGACAGGGGGGTATGGCTACACCTTC
TRBJ2-7,TRBV29-1,-,-,CSALGGDTQYF,TGCAGCGCCCTGGGGGGGGACACCCAGTACTTC
TRBJ2-6,TRBV10-3,-,-,CAISDSSEANVLTF,TGTGCCATCAGTGACAGCTCTGAGGCCAACGTCCTGACTTTC
TRBJ1-5,TRBV6-5,few,-,CASRSGRNSNQPQHF,TGTGCCAGCAGGTCGGGACGGAATAGCAATCAGCCCCAGCATTTT
TRBJ1-1,TRBV11-2,-,-,CASSIPSTEAFF,TGTGCCAGCAGCATACCCTCCACTGAAGCTTTCTTT
TRBJ1-6,TRBV5-6,-,-,CASSLVGPNSPLHF,TGTGCCAGCAGCTTGGTGGGGCCGAATTCACCCCTCCACTTT
TRBJ2-5,TRBV2,-,TRBD2,CASSGAGGPQETQYF,TGTGCCAGCAGTGGGGCGGGGGGACCCCAAGAGACCCAGTACTTC
TRBJ2-3,TRBV5-4,-,-,CASSLAGRTDTQYF,TGTGCCAGCAGCTTGGCAGGCCGCACAGATACGCAGTATTTT
TRBJ2-2,TRBV9,-,-,CASRNSRVTGELFF,TGTGCCAGCAGAAATTCTAGGGTAACCGGGGAGCTGTTTTTT
TRBJ1-3,TRBV2,-,-,CASSEESYSGNTIYF,TGTGCCAGCAGTGAAGAGAGCTACTCTGGAAACACCATATATTTT
TRBJ1-2,TRBV2,-,TRBD1,CASKPGQTYGYTF,TGTGCCAGCAAACCGGGACAGACCTATGGCTACACCTTC
TRBJ1-6,TRBV4-1,once,-,CASSPHSSSYNSPLHF,TGCGCCAGCAGCCCCCACTCGAGCTCCTATAATTCACCCCTCCACTTT
TRBJ2-3,TRBV5-5,-,TRBD2,CASSFASGGGDTQYF,TGTGCCAGCAGCTTTGCTAGCGGGGGGGGAGATACGCAGTATTTT
TRBJ1-2,TRBV27,-,-,CASSFREGRGYTF,TGTGCCAGCAGTTTCAGGGAGGGACGCGGCTACACCTTC
TRBJ1-4,TRBV4-1,-,TRBD1,CASSAGGNEKLFF,TGCGCCAGCAGCGCAGGGGGTAATGAAAAACTGTTTTTT
TRBJ1-1,TRBV14,once,-,CASSPTRVSAFF,TGTGCCAGCAGCCCGACGAGGGTCTCAGCTTTCTTT
TRBJ1-4,TRBV5-1,-,TRBD1,CASRNGQGSEKLFF,TGCGCCAGCAGAAACGGACAGGGGAGTGAAAAACTGTTTTTT
TRBJ2-1,TRBV4-1,-,-,CASSQVSRASYNEQFF,TGCGCCAGCAGCCAAGTTTCTCGGGCCTCCTACAATGAGCAGTTCTTC
TRBJ1-1,TRBV3-1/TRBV3-2,-,-,CASVGDISNTEAFF,TGTGCCAGCGTAGGGGACATATCGAACACTGAAGCTTTCTTT
TRBJ2-7,TRBV27,-,-,CASSPDRTYEQYF,TGTGCCAGCAGTCCCGACAGAACCTACGAGCAGTACTTC
TRBJ1-2,TRBV11-2,-,-,CASSFSLGDYGYTF,TGTGCCAGCAGCTTTTCCCTGGGGGACTATGGCTACACCTTC
TRBJ2-7,TRBV10-2,-,-,CASKSSSYEQYF,TGCGCCAGCAAATCCAGCTCCTACGAGCAGTACTTC
TRBJ1-3,TRBV3-1/TRBV3-2,-,-,CASSPEWGNTIYF,TGTGCCAGCAGCCCAGAATGGGGAAACACCATATATTTT
TRBJ1-5,TRBV18,few,TRBD1,CASSPGQGSASNQPQHF,TGTGCCAGCTCACCGGGACAGGGTTCCGCTAGCAATCAGCCCCAGCATTTT
TRBJ2-3,TRBV6-2/TRBV6-3,-,-,CASSQSRSHISTDTQYF,TGTGCCAGCAGCCAGAGTCGGTCCCATATTAGCACAGATACGCAGTATTTT
TRBJ2-2,TRBV3-1/TRBV3-2,-,-,CASSQGHGLGTGELFF,TGTGCCAGCAGCCAAGGGCACGGGCTGGGGACCGGGGAGCTGTTTTTT